This entry concerns a single T cell receptor beta chain. What it binds is unknown. This record belongs to a study of Ad26.COV2.S vaccination and SARS-CoV-2 variants. In the study overall: Ad26.COV2.S given intramuscularly, once or twice 56 days apart. Notes on the study in general: Post-vaccination spike-specific CD8+ and CD4+ T cell responses reportedly had substantial breadth.

V dropped 0 bases and J dropped 2; count of bases not matched to a gene: 2. This CDR3 has 15 amino acids. CDR1 SGDLS and CDR2 YYNGEE come from the germline V gene. Regarding treatment: roughly 20 received Ad26.COV2.S at low or high dose, single or two shots; 5 received placebo; per-sample allocation not given. On day 63 after the first injection, vaccine and placebo recipients gave samples. Within Boston, the person who donated was an adult of 18-55 years. Clones were read by immunoSEQ multiplex PCR, and TCRdb kept only the in-frame ones, dropping some. The table records approximately 300,000 clones, around 84% of them present only once.

V and J are TRBV9 and TRBJ2-5; 9 nucleotides agree with TRBD2. This material consisted of peripheral blood, taken in a trial of Ad26.COV2.S vaccine versus placebo. The clonotype was recovered from a person aged 18-65 years who received the Ad26.COV2.S COVID-19 vaccine or a placebo. The CDR3 protein is CASSVASGGQETQYF. The CDR3 DNA is TGTGCCAGCAGCGTAGCCAGCGGGGGGCAAGAGACCCAGTACTTC.